This entry lists 17 T cell receptor beta chains sequenced from one sample in a study of T-cell reconstitution after alpha-beta-depleted transplantation in children. Unique molecular identifiers were incorporated into the prepared TCRbeta library. MiXCR, run by TCRdb on the PCR reads, gives a single entry per CDR3 protein. The sample has roughly 190,000 distinct CDR3 sequences, approximately 14% seen once. The sample was PBMCs from the stem cell graft donor, taken from the stem cell graft. The source of these receptors is a human donor who donated a stem cell graft to a child with acute lymphoblastic leukemia.

This clonotype was observed many times. The chain couples TRBV29-1 to TRBJ2-7; the D gene could be TRBD1 or TRBD2 (6 bases each). The CDR3 spans 16 residues. CDR1 and CDR2 from the germline V gene are SQVTM and ANQGSEA. V lost 5 bases and J 0 bases, leaving 20 bases between the germline ends. CDR3 sequence reads: CSVKGGGLFLSYEQYF. The CDR3 coding sequence is TGCAGCGTTAAAGGAGGGGGTCTATTCCTCTCCTACGAGCAGTACTTC.

This chain uses TRBV29-1 with TRBJ2-1; tentative D call: TRBD1 (6 bases). V was shortened by 6 bases and J by 7 bases, with 19 bases between the two germline ends. Germline CDR1 reads SQVTM; CDR2 reads ANQGSEA. This CDR3 has 14 amino acids. CDR3 sequence (DNA): TGCAGCGTCCTTAGGGGGAGTTCCGCAAATGAGCAGTTCTTC. It is translated as CSVLRGSSANEQFF.

The table lists this clonotype with many counts. The chain combines TRBV29-1 with TRBJ1-2; tentative D call: TRBD1 (5 bases). The CDR3 contains 12 residues. Germline V gene lookup returns CDR1 SQVTM and CDR2 ANQGSEA. V lost 7 bases and J lost 8, with 17 bases in between. This chain's CDR3 is CSGGDALGGYTF. The CDR3 nucleotides read TGCAGCGGGGGGGACGCCCTAGGGGGCTACACCTTC.

This sequence joins TRBV10-3 and TRBJ2-7; D perhaps matches TRBD2 (5 bases). V was shortened by 3 bases and J by 1 base, with 10 bases between the two germline ends. The CDR3 runs to 14 residues. Germline lookup yields CDR1 ENHRY and CDR2 SYGVKD. The CDR3 nucleotides are TGTGCCATCAGTGACCCCGACTATTCCTACGAGCAGTACTTC. Amino acid sequence: CAISDPDYSYEQYF.

In this sample, this clonotype turned up many times. DNA of the CDR3: TGCAGTGCTTCAGTAGGCGTCGGCGGGATGGGCTTGGAGACCCAGTACTTC. It translates to CSASVGVGGMGLETQYF. The chain links TRBV20-1 to TRBJ2-5; possible D gene TRBD2, 6 bases. CDR3 size: 17 residues. V was trimmed by 5 bases and J by 5 bases, leaving 27 bases between them. Germline lookup yields CDR1 DFQATT and CDR2 SNEGSKA (reference sequence).

The V gene is TRBV5-1, the J gene TRBJ1-3; D ambiguous. This CDR3 contains 13 residues. Germline V lookup: CDR1 SGHRS, CDR2 YFSETQ. V lost 0 bases, J lost 3 bases, and 4 bases lay in between. The CDR3 loop reads CASSLGLGNTIYF. The CDR3 coding sequence is TGCGCCAGCAGCTTGGGCCTTGGAAACACCATATATTTT.

This clonotype was seen only a few times. V and J are TRBV7-9 and TRBJ2-1, with D possibly being TRBD2 (5 bases). V gave up 2 bases and J gave up 7 bases, with 9 bases separating them. The CDR3 covers 13 residues. Germline V gene data show CDR1 as SEHNR and CDR2 as FQNEAQ (reference sequence). DNA of the CDR3: TGTGCCAGCAGCTTACGAGGGCGGAATGAGCAGTTCTTC. Translating it yields CASSLRGRNEQFF.

V and J are TRBV5-7 and TRBJ2-1; D may correspond to TRBD1 or TRBD2 (5 bases each). TRBV5-7 is sorted into the ORF group, with uncertain function. This CDR3 region has 16 residues. V lost 9 bases and J lost 7, with 26 bases in between. CDR3 sequence (DNA): TGTGCCATGGCCCCCGGGGTGTCGGGACCTTCTAATGAGCAGTTCTTC. It encodes CAMAPGVSGPSNEQFF.

The chain recombines TRBV6-1 with TRBJ1-4; D is unclear. Germline CDR1 MNHNS, CDR2 SASEGT. CDR3 length: 17 residues. Trimming removed 5 bases at V and 0 bases at J, with 16 bases between. CDR3: CASSRLISGATNEKLFF. In nucleotides, the CDR3 is TGTGCCAGCAGTAGACTCATTTCGGGAGCAACTAATGAAAAACTGTTTTTT.

This clonotype was seen repeatedly, ten times or more. This rearrangement joins TRBV20-1 to TRBJ2-7, with D unresolved. Germline V CDR1 and CDR2: DFQATT, SNEGSKA (reference sequence). The CDR3 consists of 16 residues. V lost 0 bases, J lost 7 bases, and 22 bases lay in between. The CDR3 protein is CSAREALGSSRLEQYF. The CDR3, as DNA: TGCAGTGCTAGAGAGGCACTCGGTTCATCCCGGCTTGAGCAGTACTTC.

This clonotype was picked up many times. The V gene is TRBV20-1, the J gene TRBJ1-3; TRBD1 matches 7 bases. Germline loops: CDR1 DFQATT, CDR2 SNEGSKA (reference sequence). The CDR3 loop spans 13 amino acids. V shed 5 bases and J 3 bases; nucleotides not matched to a gene: 4. The CDR3 protein is CSAQDRVGNTIYF. In DNA form, the CDR3 reads TGCAGTGCTCAAGACAGGGTTGGAAACACCATATATTTT.

This chain links TRBV12-3 or TRBV12-4 with TRBJ2-5; D possibly uses TRBD1 or TRBD2 (6 bases each). The CDR3 consists of 20 residues. Trimming pared 1 base from V and 2 bases from J, leaving 26 bases between. The DNA for the CDR3 is TGTGCCAGCAGTTTAGTCGCCCCCCACGGCAGGGGAGGACCACAAGAGACCCAGTACTTC. It yields the protein CASSLVAPHGRGGPQETQYF.

This clonotype was found many times. The rearrangement links TRBV5-1 to TRBJ2-7; unclear D gene. Per germline, CDR1 SGHRS and CDR2 YFSETQ. This CDR3 is built from 14 residues. V lost 3 bases, J lost 3 bases, and 13 bases lay in between. CDR3 nucleotide sequence: TGCGCCAGCAGCTACCTGTCGACGGGCTACGAGCAGTACTTC. Translation: CASSYLSTGYEQYF.

The sample holds many counts of this clonotype. The chain uses TRBV5-1 and TRBJ2-1; 12 nucleotides line up with TRBD2. V shed 5 bases and J 4 bases; nucleotides not matched to a gene: 7. Germline CDR1 is SGHRS and CDR2 is YFSETQ. The CDR3 spans 16 residues. CDR3 sequence: CASSPTSGSTYNEQFF. The DNA of the CDR3 is TGCGCCAGCAGTCCGACTAGCGGGAGTACTTACAATGAGCAGTTCTTC.

This clonotype was found many times. CDR3 protein: CASSQDGASGRETQYF. The CDR3 DNA reads as TGCGCCAGCAGCCAAGATGGGGCTAGCGGGAGAGAGACCCAGTACTTC. The chain carries TRBV4-1 and TRBJ2-5, with 10 bases that match TRBD2. The CDR3 loop spans 16 amino acids. Losses at the gene ends were 0 bases for V and 4 bases for J; bases not matched to a gene: 5. From germline, CDR1 is MGHRA and CDR2 YSYEKL.

At least ten counts were recorded for this clonotype. The CDR3 region is CASSPTSGSEYEQYF. In nucleotides, the CDR3 is TGTGCCAGCAGCCCGACTAGCGGGAGTGAGTACGAGCAGTACTTC. The chain uses TRBV7-2 and TRBJ2-7, with TRBD2 matching over 12 bases. V trimming: 5 bases; J trimming: 4 bases; junction bases outside the gene matches: 6. This CDR3 has 15 residues. Germline CDR1 reads SGHTA; CDR2 reads FQGNSA.

This clonotype was seen at least ten times. V is TRBV28 and J is TRBJ1-4; D perhaps matches TRBD1 (6 bases). Germline values: CDR1 MDHEN, CDR2 SYDVKM. The CDR3 runs 14 residues. The V gene lost 8 bases and the J gene lost 3 bases, with 13 bases spanning the gap. The CDR3 DNA follows: TGTGCCAGCGGACTCAGGGGCCCTAATGAAAAACTGTTTTTT. Amino acids: CASGLRGPNEKLFF.